The 2 T cell receptor beta chains given below trace back to one sample, sequenced in a study of control samples from healthy donors and cancer patients. Assay used: immunoSEQ multiplex PCR; TCRdb lists only in-frame clones, some missing. The sample records 100,000 to 150,000 clones, approximately 92% being singletons. Sequenced sample: PBMCs. These receptors all come from a man older than 75 with head and neck cancer.

The chain combines TRBV27 with TRBJ1-1; a possible D gene is TRBD1 (5 bases). Germline V gene lookup returns CDR1 MNHEY and CDR2 SMNVEV (reference sequence). The CDR3 spans 14 residues. V was clipped by 6 bases and J by 0 bases, with 11 bases between them. CDR3 protein: CASRLTEMNTEAFF. The CDR3 DNA is TGTGCCAGCAGACTGACAGAGATGAACACTGAAGCTTTCTTT.

This clone came up once. V usage is TRBV7-9 and J usage is TRBJ1-2; no clear D gene. CDR3 length: 12 amino acids. Germline V CDR1 and CDR2: SEHNR, FQNEAQ (reference sequence). Trimming removed 6 bases from V and 5 bases from J, with 10 bases in between. The CDR3 DNA sequence: TGTGCCAGCAGGCCGGCCGGTTATGGCTACACCTTC. It codes for CASRPAGYGYTF.